The 19 T cell receptor beta chains reported below all come from one sample, sequenced in a study of blood T cell repertoires in COVID-19. The table came from immunoSEQ multiplex PCR; TCRdb's copy has only in-frame clones and leaves some out. Found here are around 180,000 clones, around two thirds of them singletons; the top ten hold 2.5% to 3%. Sequencing input: peripheral blood. These receptors came from a woman of 80 years or more with acute or convalescent COVID-19.

V gene TRBV5-1 combines with J gene TRBJ2-7; 10 bases agree with TRBD1. The V gene's germline CDR1 is SGHRS and CDR2 YFSETQ. V was pared by 4 bases and J by 2 bases, with 3 bases of the junction left unmatched. This CDR3 spans 14 amino acids. The DNA of the CDR3 is TGCGCCAGCAGCGTCGGGACAGGGGCCTACGAGCAGTACTTC. It is translated as CASSVGTGAYEQYF.

The chain is built from TRBV7-2 and TRBJ2-7; 9 bases map to TRBD1. The CDR3 is made up of 18 amino acids. In germline, CDR1 is SGHTA, CDR2 FQGNSA. J lost 6 bases, V lost 2 bases, and 17 bases had no gene match. CDR3 in DNA: TGTGCCAGCAGCTTATGGGGGGGATCACCGGGACAGGGTGTCGAGCAGTACTTC. This gives the protein CASSLWGGSPGQGVEQYF.

The gene calls are TRBV11-2 and TRBJ2-2; 9 nucleotides align to TRBD2. Germline assignment: CDR1 SGHAT and CDR2 FQNNGV. The CDR3 contains 16 residues. The junction had 9 bases not matched to a gene; V was cut back by 5 bases and J by 5 bases. The CDR3 sequence is CASSAQASGVTGELFF. Written as DNA, the CDR3 is TGTGCCAGCAGCGCCCAGGCTAGCGGGGTTACCGGGGAGCTGTTTTTT.

V and J are TRBV5-4 and TRBJ2-5, with 9 bases lining up with TRBD2. The V and J ends lost 3 bases and 0 bases, in that order; junction bases with no gene match: 6. CDR1 and CDR2 (germline): SGHNT, YYREEE (reference sequence). The length of the CDR3 is 16 residues. The CDR3 DNA follows: TGTGCCAGCAGCTCCGACCAGCGGGAGGACCAAGAGACCCAGTACTTC. Its protein product is CASSSDQREDQETQYF.

The chain joins TRBV27 to TRBJ2-1; 7 bases line up with TRBD2. CDR3 length equals 14 residues. Germline V gene lookup returns CDR1 MNHEY and CDR2 SMNVEV (reference sequence). The J segment lost 8 bases and the V segment lost 5 bases, leaving 9 bases of the junction unmatched. CDR3 DNA: TGTGCCAGCAGTGCAACCCTAGCGGCCTATGAGCAGTTCTTC. This encodes CASSATLAAYEQFF.

The V gene is TRBV2, the J gene TRBJ1-5; 9 bases are a match to TRBD1. With 6 bases clipped from V and 3 bases from J, the junction kept 6 bases outside the gene matches. Germline CDR1 reads SNHLY; CDR2 reads FYNNEI. The CDR3 sequence is 15 residues long. The CDR3 DNA is TGTGCCAGCAGCGAAACAGGGGGCTTCAATCAGCCCCAGCATTTT. It is translated as CASSETGGFNQPQHF.

Only one count was recorded for this clone. V and J are TRBV7-2 and TRBJ1-1, with 7 bases fitting TRBD1. Per the germline V gene, CDR1 is SGHTA and CDR2 is FQGNSA. V shed 5 bases, J shed 0 bases, and the junction held 9 bases outside the gene matches. The CDR3 totals 16 residues. The CDR3, as DNA: TGTGCCAGCAGCGTCCAAGGACAGGCTTTGAACACTGAAGCTTTCTTT. Encoded protein: CASSVQGQALNTEAFF.

Here the CDR3 DNA reads TGTGCCAGCAGCCCCCCGGGACAGGGGGCTCGCGAGCAGTACTTC. As protein: CASSPPGQGAREQYF. The gene calls are TRBV3-1 (or the pseudogene TRBV3-2) and TRBJ2-7; 12 bases map to TRBD1. The germline V gene encodes CDR1 LGHDT and CDR2 YNNKEL (reference sequence). The CDR3 sequence is 15 residues long. J gave up 6 bases and V 4 bases, and 7 bases lay outside the gene matches.

This clone was detected only a few times. The chain carries TRBV25-1 and TRBJ2-7, with 7 bases that match TRBD1. Germline trimming cut 6 bases from V and 2 bases from J; bases unmatched to any gene: 7. CDR1 is MGHDK and CDR2 is SYGVNS in the germline V gene. The CDR3 loop spans 14 amino acids. The CDR3 nucleotides are TGTGCCAGCAGGAGGGGGCAGGGAGCCTACGAGCAGTACTTC. Translated: CASRRGQGAYEQYF.

This clone was detected only a few times. V and J are TRBV5-4 and TRBJ2-3; D perhaps matches TRBD2 (6 bases). V lost 2 bases to trimming and J lost 4 bases, with 14 bases between them. Germline-derived CDR1 and CDR2 are SGHNT and YYREEE (reference sequence). This CDR3 has 15 amino acids. The CDR3 loop reads CASSFPVAGSDTQYF. CDR3 nucleotide sequence: TGTGCCAGCAGCTTTCCTGTGGCGGGATCAGATACGCAGTATTTT.

The chain combines TRBV4-1 with TRBJ1-4, with D hard to call. This CDR3 has 16 amino acids. Trimming took off 1 base at V and 8 bases at J, with 17 bases between the two ends. In germline, CDR1 is MGHRA, CDR2 YSYEKL. The CDR3 DNA reads TGCGCCAGCAGCCAAGCCGGAGGTGGGGATCACGAAAAACTGTTTTTT. This codes for CASSQAGGGDHEKLFF.

The chain combines TRBV27 with TRBJ1-1, with D hard to call. Trimming removed 0 bases from V and 1 base from J, with 9 bases in between. The CDR3 extends over 15 amino acids. The germline V gene encodes CDR1 MNHEY and CDR2 SMNVEV (reference sequence). The CDR3 spells CASSLSGNGNTEAFF. The DNA of the CDR3 is TGTGCCAGCAGTTTATCCGGGAATGGGAACACTGAAGCTTTCTTT.

DNA for the CDR3: TGTGCCAGCAGCCCCGGGACTAATCTCGACGAGCAGTACTTC. It is translated as CASSPGTNLDEQYF. The rearrangement links TRBV3-1 (or the pseudogene TRBV3-2) to TRBJ2-7; 7 bases map to TRBD2. This CDR3 is 14 amino acids long. V lost 4 bases to trimming and J lost 5 bases; unmatched junction nucleotides: 8. Germline CDR1 is LGHDT and CDR2 is YNNKEL (reference sequence).

The chain employs TRBV7-2 and TRBJ1-1; D might be TRBD1 (5 bases). The germline V gene has CDR1 SGHTA and CDR2 FQGNSA. This CDR3 comprises 14 residues. The germline V and J ends were trimmed by 5 bases and 4 bases, with 14 bases remaining between them. CDR3 nucleotides: TGTGCCAGCAGCGCCCAGGGTGGGCCCACTGAAGCTTTCTTT. Translation: CASSAQGGPTEAFF.

In its sample, this clone ranks as medium-sized (0.01 to 0.1%). V and J are TRBV10-1 and TRBJ1-6; D is possibly TRBD1 (6 bases). There are 12 residues in the CDR3. CDR1 and CDR2 from the germline V gene are WNHNN and SYGVQD (reference sequence). V dropped 3 bases and J dropped 17 bases, with 14 bases sitting between them. The CDR3: CASSDDRKAFHF. CDR3 DNA sequence: TGCGCCAGCAGTGATGACAGGAAAGCCTTCCACTTT.

This chain joins TRBV7-9 and TRBJ2-3, with 9 bases identical to TRBD2. CDR1 SEHNR and CDR2 FQNEAQ come from the germline V gene (reference sequence). This CDR3 spans 14 amino acids. Unmatched junction bases numbered 0, after V lost 4 bases and J lost 1 base. In DNA, the CDR3 is TGTGCCAGCAGCTCTAGCGGGGGCACAGATACGCAGTATTTT. This encodes CASSSSGGTDTQYF.

The chain is built from TRBV9 and TRBJ1-1; no reliable D call. The germline gives CDR1 SGDLS, CDR2 YYNGEE. This CDR3 has 14 residues. Trimming cost V 0 bases and J 3 bases, with 9 bases left between them. Here the CDR3 reads CASSVEIGDTEAFF. As DNA, the CDR3 is TGTGCCAGCAGCGTAGAGATCGGGGACACTGAAGCTTTCTTT.

The chain combines TRBV19 with TRBJ1-4, with D unresolved. The CDR3 sequence is 13 residues long. Germline-derived CDR1 and CDR2 are LNHDA and SQIVND (reference sequence). V was pared by 4 bases and J by 4 bases, with 7 bases between. DNA for the CDR3: TGTGCCAGTAGTAGCTATAGTAATGAAAAACTGTTTTTT. The encoded protein is CASSSYSNEKLFF. The full variable domain, with the rest looked up from reference TRBV19 and TRBJ1-4, is DGGITQSPKYLFRKEGQNVTLSCEQNLNHDAMYWYRQDPGQGLRLIYYSQIVNDFQKGDIAEGYSVSREKKESFPLTVTSAQKNPTAFYLCASSSYSNEKLFFGSGTQLSVL.

Of note for this clone: At one boundary the junction diverges from the germline segment, which might be a read error. The CDR3 region is CASSSTSDRGLF. CDR3 sequence (DNA): TGTGCCAGCAGCTCAACCTCCGACAGGGGCCTGTTC. V is TRBV7-2 and J is TRBJ1-2; 8 positions agree with TRBD1. This CDR3 comprises 12 residues. CDR1 and CDR2 from the germline V gene are SGHTA and FQGNSA.